Listed below are T cell receptor beta chains from one sample, sequenced in a study of cytomegalovirus exposure and HLA in healthy donors. Sequencing was performed with immunoSEQ multiplex PCR; in TCRdb, only in-frame clones are kept and a portion is missing. The sample records around 190,000 clones, 86% being singletons. Sequencing input: PBMCs. The receptor set was obtained from a woman aged 30 to 39 in good health and CMV-seronegative. The CDR3 runs from the conserved cysteine through the conserved F or W. Fields, in order: D gene, clone size, V gene, J gene, CDR3 DNA, CDR3 protein. D genes are given only for firm matches. Size tells how often a clone was seen (once, few, many) or the class of an expanded clone, and some rows leave it out.

d_gene: TRBD1
abundance: NA
v_gene: TRBV10-1
j_gene: TRBJ2-1
CDR3nt: TGCGCCAGCAGTGAGTTGGGCAGGGGGCTAAATGAGCAGTTCTTC
CDR3aa: CASSELGRGLNEQFF

d_gene: TRBD1
abundance: NA
v_gene: TRBV6-6
j_gene: TRBJ1-5
CDR3nt: TGTGCCAGCAGTTTACAGGGGTCCCAGCCCCAGCATTTT
CDR3aa: CASSLQGSQPQHF

d_gene: TRBD2
abundance: once
v_gene: TRBV2
j_gene: TRBJ2-5
CDR3nt: TGTGCCAGCAGTGAAGCGCGGGGGGCTGAGGAGACCCAGTACTTC
CDR3aa: CASSEARGAEETQYF

d_gene: TRBD2
abundance: NA
v_gene: TRBV7-8
j_gene: TRBJ2-3
CDR3nt: TGTGCCAGCAGCGTACGACTAGCGGGGGCGCTTATCCTCACAGATACGCAGTATTTT
CDR3aa: CASSVRLAGALILTDTQYF

d_gene: NA
abundance: NA
v_gene: TRBV9
j_gene: TRBJ2-3
CDR3nt: TGTGCCAGCAGCGTAGCTACCTACACAGATACGCAGTATTTT
CDR3aa: CASSVATYTDTQYF

d_gene: NA
abundance: NA
v_gene: TRBV15
j_gene: TRBJ2-3
CDR3nt: TGTGCCACCAGCAGAGCAGCGGATACGCAGTATTTT
CDR3aa: CATSRAADTQYF

d_gene: TRBD1
abundance: NA
v_gene: TRBV4-1
j_gene: TRBJ2-7
CDR3nt: TGCGCCAGCAGCCTAGAGGGACAGGGCCCCTACGAGCAGTACTTC
CDR3aa: CASSLEGQGPYEQYF

d_gene: TRBD2
abundance: NA
v_gene: TRBV11-3
j_gene: TRBJ2-1
CDR3nt: TGTGCCAGCAGTACGACTAGCGGGGTTGAGCAGTTCTTC
CDR3aa: CASSTTSGVEQFF

d_gene: NA
abundance: once
v_gene: TRBV5-1
j_gene: TRBJ1-1
CDR3nt: TGCGCCAGCAGTCAGGGGAGTGCGTTTGAAGCTTTCTTT
CDR3aa: CASSQGSAFEAFF

d_gene: NA
abundance: NA
v_gene: TRBV11-3
j_gene: TRBJ2-2
CDR3nt: TGTGCCAGCAGGAGAGGGGGTCTGAACACCGGGGAGCTGTTTTTT
CDR3aa: CASRRGGLNTGELFF

d_gene: NA
abundance: NA
v_gene: TRBV7-7
j_gene: TRBJ2-2
CDR3nt: TGTGCTAGCAGCTTACGAATGGGGGCAAACACCGGGGAGCTGTTTTTT
CDR3aa: CASSLRMGANTGELFF

d_gene: NA
abundance: NA
v_gene: TRBV28
j_gene: TRBJ1-4
CDR3nt: TGTGCCAGCAGTTTATCGGTCGGGGGTCCATTTGAAAAACTGTTTTTT
CDR3aa: CASSLSVGGPFEKLFF

d_gene: TRBD1
abundance: NA
v_gene: TRBV5-6
j_gene: TRBJ1-2
CDR3nt: TGTGCCAGCAGCTTGGAAGGACAGGGGAGATATGGCTACACCTTC
CDR3aa: CASSLEGQGRYGYTF

d_gene: TRBD1
abundance: once
v_gene: TRBV9
j_gene: TRBJ2-5
CDR3nt: TGTGCCAGCAGCACTCCGGGACAGGCTCCTGGGGAGACCCAGTACTTC
CDR3aa: CASSTPGQAPGETQYF

d_gene: NA
abundance: NA
v_gene: TRBV5-1
j_gene: TRBJ2-5
CDR3nt: TGCGCCAGCAGCCTCTACCGGGAGACCCAGTACTTC
CDR3aa: CASSLYRETQYF

d_gene: TRBD1
abundance: NA
v_gene: TRBV5-1
j_gene: TRBJ2-7
CDR3nt: TGCGCCAGCAGCCCGGGGACAGGGATTCCCTACGAGCAGTACTTC
CDR3aa: CASSPGTGIPYEQYF

d_gene: NA
abundance: NA
v_gene: TRBV2
j_gene: TRBJ1-6
CDR3nt: TGTGCCAGCAGTGAAGACAGGGCATTTAATTCACCCCTCCACTTT
CDR3aa: CASSEDRAFNSPLHF

d_gene: TRBD1
abundance: NA
v_gene: TRBV28
j_gene: TRBJ2-7
CDR3nt: TGTGCCAGCAGACCCACCCTCGGACAGGTTTCCTCCTACGAGCAGTACTTC
CDR3aa: CASRPTLGQVSSYEQYF